This paragraph covers one TCR beta chain sequence. The antigen remains undetermined. CDR3 length: 14 amino acids. The source of the sample is a study of shared clonotypes between healthy human individuals. DNA at around 190 ng, roughly 27,000 T cell genomes, went into sorted-subset replicate PCRs. Assay: immunoSEQ multiplex PCR; the TCRdb copy retains only in-frame clones and omits some. Here the sample spans approximately 2,300,000 clones, roughly 90% being singletons. The study, taken as a whole, reports: A handful of donors showed sharing of around 5% of naive CD4 clonotypes.

This receptor was taken from a man aged 18-30 years in good health. Some clones in this sample may be carry-over from other donors' samples. This chain joins TRBV21-1 and TRBJ1-2; TRBD1, the table's D call, was not compared with the DNA. TRBV21-1 is a listed pseudogene. Specimen: naive CD4+ T cells from PBMCs. Subset described: CD45RA+ positively selected. The DNA of the CDR3 is TGTGCCAGGGGGTGTAACAAGGGGAAAGATGGCTACACCTTC. This codes for CARGCNKGKDGYTF.